The rows below give T cell receptor beta chains drawn from one sample of a study of blood T cell repertoires in COVID-19. The repertoire was sequenced with immunoSEQ multiplex PCR; TCRdb's copy has only in-frame clones and lacks some. This sample carries about 74,000 clones, almost 85% of them seen once, and the ten largest clones take around a third. Input material: peripheral blood. The source is a man between 65 and 85 years old with acute or convalescent COVID-19. CDR3s include the opening cysteine and the closing phenylalanine or tryptophan. Fields, in order: D gene, clone size, V gene, J gene, CDR3 protein, CDR3 DNA. The D gene is left open where the match is weak. Rows give clone size only sometimes, using once, few, many, or a class for an expanded clone.

>NA|NA|TRBV9|TRBJ1-3
CASSGQVSSGNTIYF
TGTGCCAGCAGCGGACAGGTATCCTCTGGAAACACCATATATTTT
>NA|NA|TRBV7-2|TRBJ2-5
CASSSPGLIQETQYF
TGTGCCAGCAGCTCACCAGGACTGATACAAGAGACCCAGTACTTC
>NA|NA|TRBV6-5|TRBJ1-3
CASSYSPKSSGNTIYF
TGTGCCAGCAGTTACTCTCCCAAGAGCTCTGGAAACACCATATATTTT
>NA|NA|TRBV7-9|TRBJ2-3
CASSRDWSSTDTQYF
TGTGCCAGCAGCCGGGACTGGTCTAGCACAGATACGCAGTATTTT
>NA|NA|TRBV10-3|TRBJ2-2
CAISESANTGELFF
TGTGCCATCAGTGAGTCCGCGAACACCGGGGAGCTGTTTTTT
>NA|NA|TRBV28|TRBJ2-1
CASLRPGSYNEQFF
TGTGCCAGTCTCCGACCGGGCTCCTACAATGAGCAGTTCTTC
>TRBD2|NA|TRBV3-1/TRBV3-2|TRBJ2-3
CASSQSGSGSLSDTQYF
TGTGCCAGCAGCCAATCGGGTAGCGGGAGTTTGTCAGATACGCAGTATTTT
>NA|NA|TRBV19|TRBJ1-4
CASSMFRGKLFF
TGTGCCAGTAGTATGTTTCGGGGAAAACTGTTTTTT
>NA|NA|TRBV6-5|TRBJ1-1
CASSPGGGDTEAFF
TGTGCCAGCAGCCCGGGCGGAGGGGACACTGAAGCTTTCTTT
>TRBD2|NA|TRBV5-6|TRBJ2-1
CASSATGGGYNEQFF
TGTGCCAGCAGCGCCACGGGAGGAGGCTACAATGAGCAGTTCTTC
>TRBD1|NA|TRBV6-5|TRBJ2-4
CASSYSGQTGKNIQYF
TGTGCCAGCAGTTACTCGGGTCAGACAGGGAAAAACATTCAGTACTTC
>TRBD2|NA|TRBV14|TRBJ2-7
CASSQWGLAGRLEQYF
TGTGCCAGCAGCCAATGGGGACTAGCGGGGCGGCTGGAGCAGTACTTC
>NA|NA|TRBV10-3|TRBJ2-7
CAITRGLDGYEQYF
TGTGCCATCACCCGAGGGCTTGATGGCTACGAGCAGTACTTC
>NA|once|TRBV7-2|TRBJ1-2
CASSYALRKGANYGYTF
TGTGCCAGCAGCTACGCCCTCCGGAAGGGAGCTAACTATGGCTACACCTTC
>TRBD2|NA|TRBV5-4|TRBJ2-3
CASSLRRREGVDTQYF
TGTGCCAGCAGCCTGAGGAGGCGGGAGGGGGTAGATACGCAGTATTTT
>TRBD2|NA|TRBV6-5|TRBJ2-7
CASNGGTSGAYEQYF
TGTGCCAGCAACGGGGGGACTAGCGGAGCCTACGAGCAGTACTTC
>TRBD1|NA|TRBV27|TRBJ1-4
CASSPLRTGYTNEKLFF
TGTGCCAGCAGTCCACTAAGGACAGGGTACACTAATGAAAAACTGTTTTTT
>NA|NA|TRBV6-5|TRBJ2-2
CASSSLGTSNTGELFF
TGTGCCAGCAGTTCCCTCGGGACTTCGAACACCGGGGAGCTGTTTTTT
>TRBD1|NA|TRBV2|TRBJ2-6
CASRETGYGANVLTF
TGTGCCAGCAGAGAGACAGGGTACGGGGCCAACGTCCTGACTTTC
>NA|NA|TRBV3-1/TRBV3-2|TRBJ1-1
CASSHYSGVKNTEAFF
TGTGCCAGCAGCCATTATTCCGGGGTAAAGAACACTGAAGCTTTCTTT
>NA|NA|TRBV28|TRBJ1-4
CASTRGVGEKLFF
TGTGCCAGCACCCGGGGGGTTGGGGAAAAACTGTTTTTT
>TRBD2|NA|TRBV5-1|TRBJ2-3
CASSFNGGAADTQYF
TGCGCCAGCAGCTTTAACGGGGGGGCCGCAGATACGCAGTATTTT
>TRBD1|NA|TRBV9|TRBJ1-1
CASSWGGTGTEAFF
TGTGCCAGCAGTTGGGGGGGGACAGGCACTGAAGCTTTCTTT
>TRBD2|NA|TRBV7-3|TRBJ2-2
CASSPSAGAGTGELFF
TGTGCCAGCAGCCCCTCAGCGGGAGCGGGCACCGGGGAGCTGTTTTTT
>NA|once|TRBV30|TRBJ1-5
CAWSVEGQPQHF
TGTGCCTGGAGTGTTGAGGGCCAGCCCCAGCATTTT
>TRBD2|NA|TRBV6-4|TRBJ2-7
CASSCGLAGFRYEQYF
TGTGCCAGCAGTTGCGGACTAGCGGGATTTCGCTACGAGCAGTACTTC
>NA|NA|TRBV10-3|TRBJ2-7
CAISEAGGTGSYEQYF
TGTGCCATCAGTGAAGCGGGGGGGACAGGGTCCTACGAGCAGTACTTC
>NA|NA|TRBV5-1|TRBJ2-1
CASSLAGSDYNEQFF
TGCGCCAGCAGCTTGGCCGGGAGCGATTACAATGAGCAGTTCTTC
>NA|NA|TRBV4-2|TRBJ1-1
CASSSGGNTEAFF
TGTGCCAGCAGCTCGGGTGGGAACACTGAAGCTTTCTTT
>TRBD1|NA|TRBV7-8|TRBJ2-7
CASSLALGQGSYEQYF
TGTGCCAGCAGCTTAGCTCTAGGACAGGGATCCTACGAGCAGTACTTC
>NA|NA|TRBV6-1|TRBJ2-5
CASSKGPASGQETQYF
TGTGCCAGCAGTAAAGGTCCGGCATCAGGACAAGAGACCCAGTACTTC
>NA|NA|TRBV6-5|TRBJ1-5
CAGQTSNQPQHF
TGTGCCGGACAGACTAGCAATCAGCCCCAGCATTTT
>TRBD1|once|TRBV7-2|TRBJ1-1
CASSLDPRQGGFMNTEAFF
TGTGCCAGCAGCTTAGACCCACGACAGGGGGGGTTCATGAACACTGAAGCTTTCTTT
>TRBD1|NA|TRBV10-1|TRBJ2-3
CASSESQGARNTDTQYF
TGCGCCAGCAGTGAGAGCCAGGGGGCGCGTAACACAGATACGCAGTATTTT
>NA|NA|TRBV6-5|TRBJ2-5
CASRMGQTQYF
TGTGCCAGCAGGATGGGCCAGACCCAGTACTTC
>TRBD1|NA|TRBV2|TRBJ2-7
CASRGQGSYEQYF
TGTGCCAGCAGGGGACAGGGATCCTACGAGCAGTACTTC
>NA|NA|TRBV6-4|TRBJ2-2
CASSDNPGGTGELFF
TGTGCCAGCAGTGACAACCCTGGAGGGACCGGGGAGCTGTTTTTT
>TRBD1|NA|TRBV14|TRBJ1-6
CASSRRQGVGDSPLHF
TGTGCCAGCAGCCGCCGACAGGGGGTAGGGGATTCACCCCTCCACTTT
>TRBD1|few|TRBV6-6|TRBJ2-7
CASTNRDRGYEQYF
TGTGCCAGCACGAACCGGGACAGGGGCTACGAGCAGTACTTC
>NA|NA|TRBV5-6|TRBJ1-2
CASSLDARYYGYTF
TGTGCCAGCAGCTTGGATGCCAGATACTATGGCTACACCTTC
>TRBD2|NA|TRBV5-4|TRBJ2-1
CASSFGLARDEQFF
TGTGCCAGCAGCTTCGGACTAGCCCGCGATGAGCAGTTCTTC
>TRBD2|NA|TRBV28|TRBJ2-1
CASSWTSGKYNEQFF
TGTGCCAGCAGTTGGACTAGCGGGAAGTACAATGAGCAGTTCTTC
>NA|NA|TRBV21-1|TRBJ2-5
CASSKPANYRGYQETQYF
TGTGCCAGCAGCAAACCCGCAAATTACAGGGGGTACCAAGAGACCCAGTACTTC
>NA|NA|TRBV29-1|TRBJ2-2
CSVGENTGELFF
TGCAGCGTTGGCGAGAACACCGGGGAGCTGTTTTTT
>TRBD1|few|TRBV28|TRBJ1-6
CASSSPGQGYNSPLHF
TGTGCCAGCAGTTCACCGGGACAGGGCTATAATTCACCCCTCCACTTT
>NA|once|TRBV3-1/TRBV3-2|TRBJ1-4
CASSPRGTEEKLFF
TGTGCCAGCAGCCCCCGGGGAACGGAGGAAAAACTGTTTTTT
>NA|NA|TRBV6-2/TRBV6-3|TRBJ1-1
CASSYSGGARETEAFF
TGTGCCAGCAGTTACTCGGGAGGGGCGCGAGAAACTGAAGCTTTCTTT
>TRBD2|NA|TRBV6-1|TRBJ2-2
CASSAGTSGGWSTGELFF
TGTGCCAGCAGTGCTGGGACTAGCGGGGGGTGGAGCACCGGGGAGCTGTTTTTT
>NA|NA|TRBV28|TRBJ1-2
CASSPGSRRGYTF
TGTGCCAGCAGTCCAGGCTCACGCCGTGGCTACACCTTC
>NA|NA|TRBV4-2|TRBJ1-1
CASSQDMNTEAFF
TGTGCCAGCAGCCAAGATATGAACACTGAAGCTTTCTTT
>TRBD2|NA|TRBV7-9|TRBJ2-5
CASSPRTSGRVETQYF
TGTGCCAGCAGCCCTAGGACTAGCGGGAGGGTGGAGACCCAGTACTTC
>NA|few|TRBV28|TRBJ1-1
CASSPVGGTNTEAFF
TGTGCCAGCAGTCCCGTTGGGGGGACGAACACTGAAGCTTTCTTT
>TRBD1|NA|TRBV10-1|TRBJ1-3
CATPTGQGVSGNTIYF
TGCGCCACCCCCACGGGACAGGGGGTGTCGGGAAACACCATATATTTT
>NA|NA|TRBV29-1|TRBJ2-3
CSVVRTDTQYF
TGCAGCGTTGTGAGAACAGATACGCAGTATTTT
>NA|NA|TRBV18|TRBJ1-6
CASSPQSGFNSPLHF
TGTGCCAGCTCACCACAATCAGGGTTCAATTCACCCCTCCACTTT
>NA|NA|TRBV15|TRBJ2-4
CATSRDGGNIQYF
TGTGCCACCAGCAGAGATGGAGGGAACATTCAGTACTTC
>NA|NA|TRBV6-5|TRBJ1-1
CATRVQQNTEAFF
TGTGCCACCAGAGTTCAACAGAACACTGAAGCTTTCTTT
>NA|NA|TRBV5-1|TRBJ2-7
CASSAEGSSREQYF
TGCGCCAGCAGCGCGGAGGGAAGTTCCCGCGAGCAGTACTTC
>NA|NA|TRBV11-2|TRBJ1-1
CASSLRLGVRATEAFF
TGTGCCAGCAGCCTACGACTAGGGGTGAGGGCCACTGAAGCTTTCTTT
>NA|NA|TRBV6-6|TRBJ1-6
CASSPGLLNPSPLHF
TGTGCCAGCAGTCCAGGCCTCCTCAATCCATCACCCCTCCACTTT